The text below deals with one T cell receptor beta chain. This sample is part of a study of T cell repertoires in ileal Crohn's disease. Assay: immunoSEQ multiplex PCR; the TCRdb copy retains only in-frame clones and omits some. In the table there are 3,500 or so clones, less than 75% of which are singletons. Trimming removed 6 bases at V and 4 bases at J, with 9 bases between. CDR1 is MNHEY and CDR2 is SVGAGI in the germline V gene. The CDR3 is 12 residues long. Time point indicated: neoterminal ileum biopsy at postoperative endoscopy, about 6 months after surgery. The sequence was collected from an adult with Crohn's disease. Sequences were obtained from ileal tissue. V usage is TRBV6-5 and J usage is TRBJ1-1; D perhaps matches TRBD1 (6 bases). CDR3: CASREGGTEAFF. Written as DNA, the CDR3 is TGTGCCAGCAGGGAAGGGGGCACTGAAGCTTTCTTT.